A selection of T cell receptor beta chains follows, all from one sample in a study of CD8+CD57+ T cells in acquired aplastic anemia. TCRdb redid the calling of the reads with MiXCR, one entry per CDR3 protein. The sample carries hundreds of thousands of distinct CDR3 sequences, over 25% recorded once. Material for sequencing was sorted CD4+, CD8+, or CD8+CD57+ T cells (not recorded which) from PBMCs. The receptors here all came from a human donor with aplastic anemia. Both conserved end residues are part of each CDR3. Each record gives: J gene, D gene, clone size, V gene, CDR3 DNA, CDR3 protein. The D gene is left open where the match is weak. For some rows the clone size is stated as once, few or many, or as a class when expanded; others skip it.

TRBJ2-3	-	-	TRBV11-3	TGTGCCAGCAGCTTAGTCTGGGAAGATACGCAGTATTTT	CASSLVWEDTQYF
TRBJ1-2	TRBD1	-	TRBV4-1	TGCGCCAGCAGCCAAGGGGGGACAGGGGTAGACTATGGCTACACCTTC	CASSQGGTGVDYGYTF
TRBJ2-4	TRBD2	-	TRBV14	TGTGCCAGCAGCCAAGTACTAGCGGGAACGATGGCCAAAAACATTCAGTACTTC	CASSQVLAGTMAKNIQYF
TRBJ1-2	-	many	TRBV6-1	TGTGCCGCCCAGGGATCGGTGGATGGCTACACCTTC	CAAQGSVDGYTF
TRBJ1-5	-	few	TRBV11-2	TGTGCCAGCAGCAACATAGGGGGGGTGCCCGCGGAGGCCCAGCATTTT	CASSNIGGVPAEAQHF
TRBJ1-2	-	many	TRBV7-2	TGTGCCAGCAGCTTAGAGGTCAACAACTATGGCTACACCTTC	CASSLEVNNYGYTF
TRBJ2-1	TRBD2	-	TRBV11-1	TGTGCCAGCAGACAGACTAGCGGATCCAACAATGAGCAGTTCTTC	CASRQTSGSNNEQFF
TRBJ1-5	TRBD1	-	TRBV2	TGTGCTAGCGGGGACAGAATTAGCAATCAGCCCCAGCATTTT	CASGDRISNQPQHF
TRBJ1-5	-	-	TRBV20-1	TGCAGTGCTAGAGAGGCGATAAAGGGAGGCAATCAGCCCCAGCATTTT	CSAREAIKGGNQPQHF
TRBJ2-7	TRBD2	many	TRBV13	TGTGCCAGCAGCAGGGACTATAAGGGGTACGAGCAGTACTTC	CASSRDYKGYEQYF